A single sample is the source of the 31 T cell receptor beta chains below, sequenced in a study of human versus mouse CDR3 diversity and MHC coevolution. Sequenced by immunoSEQ multiplex PCR; TCRdb stores in-frame clones only, minus some. The sample records 50,000 to 70,000 clones, just under 95% being singletons. The sequenced sample consisted of naive CD4+ T cells from blood. Subset of the sample: CD45RO-negative CD62L-positive naive CD4 T cells. Receptors originate from a person in their sixties in good health.

V gene TRBV5-1 combines with J gene TRBJ2-3, with TRBD2 identical over 10 bases. Germline V gene lookup returns CDR1 SGHRS and CDR2 YFSETQ. Trimming took 0 bases from V and 3 from J; bases not matched to a gene: 1. This CDR3 is built from 15 residues. CDR3: CASSLVLAGTDTQYF. In DNA, the CDR3 is TGCGCCAGCAGCTTGGTACTAGCGGGAACAGATACGCAGTATTTT. The full variable domain, with the rest looked up from reference TRBV5-1 and TRBJ2-3, is KAGVTQTPRYLIKTRGQQVTLSCSPISGHRSVSWYQQTPGQGLQFLFEYFSETQRNKGNFPGRFSGRQFSNSRSEMNVSTLELGDSALYLCASSLVLAGTDTQYFGPGTRLTVL.

The chain links TRBV9 to TRBJ1-1; D possibly corresponds to TRBD1 (6 bases). CDR1 and CDR2 (germline): SGDLS, YYNGEE. This CDR3 contains 14 residues. Trimming removed 3 bases from V and 5 bases from J, with 14 bases in between. The CDR3 protein is CASSANRDRTEAFF. Here the CDR3 DNA reads TGTGCCAGCAGCGCCAACAGGGATAGGACTGAAGCTTTCTTT.

The chain carries TRBV19 and TRBJ1-5; 8 bases are a match to TRBD1. Losses at the gene ends were 5 bases for V and 0 bases for J; bases not matched to a gene: 12. This CDR3 comprises 18 residues. Looked up from germline, CDR1 is LNHDA and CDR2 is SQIVND (reference sequence). CDR3 amino acids: CASSPRGQVPYSNQPQHF. In DNA form, the CDR3 reads TGTGCCAGTAGTCCTCGGGGACAGGTACCTTATAGCAATCAGCCCCAGCATTTT.

This chain uses TRBV2 with TRBJ2-7; D is possibly TRBD2 (6 bases). Trimming removed 4 bases at V and 6 bases at J, with 22 bases between. The germline gives CDR1 SNHLY, CDR2 FYNNEI. There are 16 residues in the CDR3. The CDR3 is CASSVLGGGETGEQYF. CDR3 nucleotide sequence: TGTGCCAGCAGTGTTTTAGGTGGAGGGGAGACGGGCGAGCAGTACTTC.

The rearrangement joins TRBV11-2 to TRBJ1-4; TRBD1 might be the D (6 bases). Trimming pared 1 base from V and 7 bases from J, leaving 13 bases between. Germline V gene sequence: CDR1 SGHAT, CDR2 FQNNGV. The CDR3 is 15 amino acids. The CDR3 spells CASSLGLGAGEKLFF. The CDR3 coding sequence is TGTGCCAGCAGCTTAGGGTTGGGGGCAGGTGAAAAACTGTTTTTT.

CDR3 coding DNA: TGCGCCAGCAGCTTGCGGTTTTTAGTCCGGGATTTCACAGATACGCAGTATTTT. Translating gives CASSLRFLVRDFTDTQYF. The V call is TRBV5-1, the J call TRBJ2-3; D is possibly TRBD2 (5 bases). V was shortened by 1 base and J by 2 bases, with 20 bases between the two germline ends. The CDR3 runs 18 residues. Germline V CDR1 and CDR2: SGHRS, YFSETQ.

The rearrangement uses TRBV6-5 and TRBJ2-7, with D unclear. Germline CDR1 and CDR2: MNHEY and SVGAGI. V lost 3 bases and J lost 1, with 10 bases in between. This CDR3 comprises 14 residues. The CDR3 nucleotides are TGTGCCAGCAGTTATTTATACGGTTCCTACGAGCAGTACTTC. Its translation: CASSYLYGSYEQYF.

The chain carries TRBV5-1 and TRBJ2-5; no definite D call. This CDR3 comprises 10 residues. Germline CDR1 reads SGHRS; CDR2 reads YFSETQ. The V end lost 7 bases, the J end lost 5 bases, and 6 bases lay between the germline ends. The CDR3 protein is CASFGETQYF. The DNA of the CDR3 is TGCGCCAGCTTCGGGGAGACCCAGTACTTC. Using reference TRBV5-1 and TRBJ2-5 for the parts outside the CDR3, the full variable domain is KAGVTQTPRYLIKTRGQQVTLSCSPISGHRSVSWYQQTPGQGLQFLFEYFSETQRNKGNFPGRFSGRQFSNSRSEMNVSTLELGDSALYLCASFGETQYFGPGTRLLVL.

This clone was found once. The V gene is TRBV5-6, the J gene TRBJ1-3; 7 positions agree with TRBD1. J gave up 2 bases and V 0 bases, and 2 bases lay outside the gene matches. In germline, CDR1 is SGHDT, CDR2 YYEEEE. The CDR3 is 15 amino acids. The CDR3: CASSLVQGAGNTIYF. The CDR3, as DNA: TGTGCCAGCAGCTTGGTGCAGGGGGCTGGAAACACCATATATTTT.

V gene TRBV5-6 combines with J gene TRBJ2-7, with 7 bases matching TRBD1. The CDR3 loop spans 14 amino acids. Trimming took 5 bases from V and 2 from J; bases not matched to a gene: 7. Germline V lookup: CDR1 SGHDT, CDR2 YYEEEE. The CDR3 nucleotides read TGTGCCAGCAGACAGACAGGGTCTACCTACGAGCAGTACTTC. This encodes CASRQTGSTYEQYF.

The chain recombines TRBV25-1 with TRBJ2-1; the D is unclear. CDR1 and CDR2 (germline): MGHDK, SYGVNS. This CDR3 is built from 11 residues. Deletions cut 6 bases from V and 6 bases from J, with 6 bases between. The chain's CDR3 is CASRLLNEQFF. CDR3 nucleotides: TGTGCCAGCAGACTCCTCAATGAGCAGTTCTTC.

This chain connects TRBV5-4 to TRBJ1-1, with 8 nucleotides matching TRBD1. The CDR3 sequence is 16 residues long. The V and J ends lost 9 bases and 6 bases, in that order; junction bases with no gene match: 19. CDR1 and CDR2 from the germline V gene are SGHNT and YYREEE (reference sequence). The CDR3 nucleotides are TGTGCCACCGACTCCTTCGCCGGGACAGGCGCCCCTGAAGCTTTCTTT. It is translated as CATDSFAGTGAPEAFF.

The rearrangement links TRBV28 to TRBJ1-1, with a tentative D call TRBD1 (6 bases). V dropped 5 bases and J dropped 4 bases, with 17 bases sitting between them. The germline CDR1 and CDR2 sequences are MDHEN and SYDVKM. The CDR3 extends over 15 amino acids. The CDR3: CASSKGGRGGTEAFF. CDR3 DNA: TGTGCCAGCAGTAAGGGGGGGCGGGGAGGCACTGAAGCTTTCTTT.

This rearrangement joins TRBV6-1 to TRBJ2-1; TRBD2 matches at 7 bases. Trimming at V came to 4 bases and at J to 0 bases, leaving 9 bases not matched to a gene. Germline V gene sequence: CDR1 MNHNS, CDR2 SASEGT. The CDR3 sequence is 17 residues long. The DNA of the CDR3 is TGTGCCAGCAGTGTGGGGACGGGACTAACCTCCTACAATGAGCAGTTCTTC. This gives the protein CASSVGTGLTSYNEQFF.

The V gene is TRBV6-6, the J gene TRBJ1-2, with D uncertain. Trimming pared 10 bases from V and 7 bases from J, leaving 22 bases between. Germline lookup yields CDR1 MNHNY and CDR2 SVGAGI (reference sequence). CDR3 size: 14 residues. CDR3 protein: CATALTGIGVGYTF. CDR3 bases: TGTGCCACCGCCTTAACGGGAATTGGTGTTGGCTACACCTTC.

The chain combines TRBV27 with TRBJ2-3; D remains ambiguous. CDR3 length equals 12 residues. Trimming removed 6 bases from V and 0 bases from J, with 4 bases in between. CDR1 and CDR2 (germline): MNHEY, SMNVEV (reference sequence). The CDR3 DNA reads as TGTGCCAGCAGGGCTAGCACAGATACGCAGTATTTT. Its translation: CASRASTDTQYF.

This clone was found once. The chain has TRBV10-3 and TRBJ2-2, with 11 positions matching TRBD2. CDR1 and CDR2 (germline): ENHRY, SYGVKD. The CDR3 is 15 amino acids. V lost 6 bases and J lost 7; bases outside the gene matches: 7. The CDR3 DNA follows: TGTGCCATCAGGCCCGGGACTAGCGGTGACGGGGAGCTGTTTTTT. As protein: CAIRPGTSGDGELFF.

The chain uses TRBV2 and TRBJ1-2; D is ambiguous. The CDR3 totals 14 residues. CDR1 SNHLY and CDR2 FYNNEI come from the germline V gene. V gave up 8 bases and J gave up 2 bases, with 15 bases separating them. The CDR3 DNA reads as TGTGCCAGCCTTCCGGTGGGCCCAAACTATGGCTACACCTTC. It encodes CASLPVGPNYGYTF.

The gene calls are TRBV25-1 and TRBJ2-7; 7 nucleotides align to TRBD1. Germline V lookup: CDR1 MGHDK, CDR2 SYGVNS. V lost 5 bases, J lost 1 base, and 2 bases stayed unmatched. CDR3 length equals 13 residues. In nucleotides, the CDR3 is TGTGCCAGCAGTCCACAGGGGTCCTACGAGCAGTACTTC. Amino acid sequence: CASSPQGSYEQYF.

In this sample, this clone turned up a few times. This rearrangement joins TRBV7-9 to TRBJ2-2; 8 bases fit TRBD2. The CDR3 contains 16 residues. Trimming cost V 5 bases and J 3 bases; bases outside gene matches: 8. Germline CDR1 reads SEHNR; CDR2 reads FQNEAQ (reference sequence). CDR3 coding DNA: TGTGCCAGCAGCCGCGCGACTAGCGTGGACACCGGGGAGCTGTTTTTT. This sequence encodes CASSRATSVDTGELFF.

V gene TRBV27 combines with J gene TRBJ2-7, with D unclear. From germline, CDR1 is MNHEY and CDR2 SMNVEV (reference sequence). V gave up 3 bases and J gave up 7 bases, with 10 bases separating them. The CDR3 has 12 amino acids. The CDR3 reads CASSFLAGEQYF. CDR3 nucleotide sequence: TGTGCCAGCAGTTTTTTAGCTGGGGAGCAGTACTTC.

The CDR3 DNA reads as TGTGCCAGCAGTTTACGGGGACAGGGGCTAGATACGCAGTATTTT. It specifies CASSLRGQGLDTQYF. The V call is TRBV27, the J call TRBJ2-3, with 10 bases lining up with TRBD1. The CDR3 sequence is 15 residues long. Germline CDR1 reads MNHEY; CDR2 reads SMNVEV (reference sequence). Germline trimming cut 2 bases from V and 5 bases from J; bases unmatched to any gene: 4.

The chain is built from TRBV5-1 and TRBJ2-7; D is uncertain. Trimming pared 4 bases from V and 0 bases from J, leaving 14 bases between. This CDR3 comprises 15 residues. Germline V lookup: CDR1 SGHRS, CDR2 YFSETQ. CDR3 nucleotides: TGCGCCAGCAGCACCGACTTGATTAACTCCTACGAGCAGTACTTC. Translation: CASSTDLINSYEQYF.

The chain joins TRBV5-4 to TRBJ2-7, with a weak D call TRBD2 (5 bases). The CDR3 loop spans 17 amino acids. Trimming left V 4 bases short and J 6 bases short, with 26 bases between. Germline V gene sequence: CDR1 SGHNT, CDR2 YYREEE (reference sequence). The CDR3 DNA reads TGTGCCAGCAGCAGAACCCGGACGGGTACCGGTAGCGTCGAGCAGTACTTC. Translating it yields CASSRTRTGTGSVEQYF.

V and J are TRBV4-2 and TRBJ2-1, with TRBD2 matching over 12 bases. CDR3 length: 14 amino acids. Per germline, CDR1 LGHNA and CDR2 YNFKEQ. Unmatched junction bases numbered 5, after V lost 4 bases and J lost 10 bases. The CDR3 DNA sequence: TGTGCCAGCAGCCTCCAACTAGCGGGAGGAGAGCAGTTCTTC. It yields the protein CASSLQLAGGEQFF.

The chain links TRBV19 to TRBJ2-2; no clear D gene. The V and J ends lost 0 bases and 4 bases respectively, with 15 bases between them. Germline lookup yields CDR1 LNHDA and CDR2 SQIVND (reference sequence). The CDR3 extends over 17 amino acids. CDR3 residues: CASSIDRFASGTGELFF. The CDR3 region has the DNA TGTGCCAGTAGTATAGATCGGTTCGCCTCGGGCACCGGGGAGCTGTTTTTT. Complete variable domain (other parts from reference TRBV19 and TRBJ2-2): DGGITQSPKYLFRKEGQNVTLSCEQNLNHDAMYWYRQDPGQGLRLIYYSQIVNDFQKGDIAEGYSVSREKKESFPLTVTSAQKNPTAFYLCASSIDRFASGTGELFFGEGSRLTVL.

The J gene is TRBJ2-1, the V gene TRBV19, with TRBD2 identical over 14 bases. There are 14 residues in the CDR3. J was trimmed by 13 bases and V by 7 bases; bases with no gene match: 9. Germline CDR1 reads LNHDA; CDR2 reads SQIVND (reference sequence). The CDR3 loop is CASIKTGTSGRQFF. DNA for the CDR3: TGTGCCAGTATCAAAACTGGGACTAGCGGGAGACAGTTCTTC.

The rearrangement links TRBV9 to TRBJ1-3, with D possibly matching TRBD1 (5 bases). V lost 0 bases and J lost 3, with 10 bases in between. Per the germline V gene, CDR1 is SGDLS and CDR2 is YYNGEE. This CDR3 is 15 amino acids long. The CDR3 protein is CASSVGWGDGNTIYF. The CDR3 DNA reads as TGTGCCAGCAGCGTAGGATGGGGGGATGGAAACACCATATATTTT.

This clone was observed once. The gene calls are TRBV14 and TRBJ2-5; weak D call: TRBD2 (6 bases). The J call may be wrong; the DNA end is better matched by TRBJ2-7. Per germline, CDR1 SGHDN and CDR2 FVKESK. The CDR3 consists of 17 residues. CDR3 in DNA: TGTGCCAGCAGCCAAGCCTCGGGAGTCGCTAGGTCCTACGAGCAGTACTTC. Its protein product is CASSQASGVARSYEQYF.

The chain carries TRBV5-8 and TRBJ1-5; tentative D call: TRBD1 (5 bases). The V gene's germline CDR1 is SGHTS and CDR2 YDEGEE. Trimming removed 2 bases at V and 1 base at J, with 19 bases between. The length of the CDR3 is 18 residues. The CDR3 here is CASSLWGTLRWSNQPQHF. In DNA, the CDR3 is TGTGCCAGCAGCTTATGGGGCACGCTGAGGTGGAGCAATCAGCCCCAGCATTTT.

The gene calls are TRBV9 and TRBJ2-1, with TRBD2 identical over 7 bases. The ends lost 2 bases at V and 8 bases at J; junction bases unmatched: 7. CDR1 and CDR2 from the germline V gene are SGDLS and YYNGEE. This CDR3 is built from 14 residues. DNA for the CDR3: TGTGCCAGCAGCGTCCGCGGGAGCGTCGATGAGCAGTTCTTC. Residues: CASSVRGSVDEQFF.